This entry features one TCR beta chain sequence. Its antigen is currently not known. The record has no base qualities; no much larger clone is one base away. These data are taken from a study of control samples from healthy donors and cancer patients (dated by TCRdb to about 2020). Libraries were made using the immunoSEQ multiplex PCR assay. This immuneACCESS table, as held by TCRdb, lists in-frame sequences with V and J called but not all clones. Of the missing ones, under half trace to an unresolved V gene in checked studies; the others have no known cause. Present in this sample are some 100,000 clones, approximately 90% of which were seen just once. The top ten clones comprise roughly 15% of the sample. From a lookup of the germline V gene, CDR1 and CDR2 are SNHLY and FYNNEI. Including cysteine and phenylalanine, the CDR3 has 16 amino acids. Here the CDR3 DNA is all that survives: 48 bases in frame from base 1. Trimming takes 5 bases off V and 6 bases off J; junction bases not matched to a gene: 11.

Recombination linked TRBV2 to TRBJ1-2; 11 middle bases align to TRBD1. This clonotype was sampled from a woman between 50 and 59 years old in good health. Sequenced input: blood. The CDR3 corresponds to CASSPLTGQGANGYTF. The nucleotides read TGTGCCAGCAGTCCACTTACCGGACAGGGGGCGAATGGCTACACCTTC.